A single sample gave rise to the 6 T cell receptor beta chains below, sequenced in a study of Ad26.COV2.S vaccination and SARS-CoV-2 variants. TCRdb's table, derived via immunoSEQ multiplex PCR, lists solely in-frame clones and lacks some. The table has over 130,000 clones, 86% seen once. The material sequenced was peripheral blood, taken after recovery from COVID-19. Every receptor here comes from a human donor who had recovered from COVID-19.

This chain connects TRBV7-2 to TRBJ1-1; weak D call: TRBD1 (5 bases). Germline CDR1 SGHTA, CDR2 FQGNSA. V lost 5 bases and J 1 base, leaving 14 bases between the germline ends. CDR3 length: 15 amino acids. CDR3 loop: CASSVRGGKNTEAFF. Written as DNA, the CDR3 is TGTGCCAGCAGCGTCCGCGGGGGGAAGAACACTGAAGCTTTCTTT. Full variable domain (outside the CDR3, taken from reference TRBV7-2 and TRBJ1-1): GAGVSQSPSNKVTEKGKDVELRCDPISGHTALYWYRQSLGQGLEFLIYFQGNSAPDKSGLPSDRFSAERTGGSVSTLTIQRTQQEDSAVYLCASSVRGGKNTEAFFGQGTRLTVV.

The chain has TRBV20-1 and TRBJ2-3, with TRBD2 matching 11 bases. The CDR3 loop spans 14 amino acids. Unmatched junction bases numbered 4, after V lost 3 bases and J lost 5 bases. The germline gives CDR1 DFQATT, CDR2 SNEGSKA (reference sequence). As DNA, the CDR3 is TGCAGTGCTAGTACTAGCGGGGGTGGAGATACGCAGTATTTT. Translation: CSASTSGGGDTQYF.

The J gene is TRBJ1-5, the V gene TRBV15, with D possibly matching TRBD1 (6 bases). Germline V gives CDR1 LNHNV, CDR2 YYDKDF (reference sequence). This CDR3 region has 15 residues. The V gene lost 5 bases and the J gene lost 2 bases, with 13 bases spanning the gap. DNA for the CDR3: TGTGCCACCAGCGGGTTAAGGGGGGGCAATCAGCCCCAGCATTTT. Translation: CATSGLRGGNQPQHF.

CDR3 residues: CASSHGQGTYNEQFF. The DNA of the CDR3 is TGCGCCAGCAGCCACGGGCAGGGGACGTACAATGAGCAGTTCTTC. The chain employs TRBV4-3 and TRBJ2-1; possible D gene TRBD1, 6 bases. The V end was cut by 3 bases, the J end by 4 bases, with 13 bases between. The CDR3 contains 15 residues. Germline-derived CDR1 and CDR2 are LGHNA and YSLEER.

The chain carries TRBV6-5 and TRBJ1-1; maybe TRBD1 (5 bases). CDR3 length equals 13 residues. In germline, CDR1 is MNHEY, CDR2 SVGAGI. The V end lost 8 bases, the J end lost 3 bases, and 13 bases lay between the germline ends. The CDR3 DNA reads as TGTGCCAGCTCAGGGTGGTTGGACACTGAAGCTTTCTTT. Amino acids: CASSGWLDTEAFF.

V is TRBV10-1 and J is TRBJ2-2; D not resolved. The CDR3 totals 15 residues. Deletions cut 3 bases from V and 4 bases from J, with 12 bases between. Per the germline V gene, CDR1 is WNHNN and CDR2 is SYGVQD (reference sequence). CDR3 coding DNA: TGCGCCAGCAGTGATTACAGCTGGGGCACCGGGGAGCTGTTTTTT. Protein product: CASSDYSWGTGELFF.